This T cell receptor beta chain was profiled in a study of cytomegalovirus exposure and HLA in healthy donors. General study points: Among TCR beta chains, those listed as cytomegalovirus-associated numbered under 200. It was taken for granted in presence/absence analyses that sequencing depth across donors was roughly uniform. In an earlier analysis, about 87% or about 30%: the productive usage of most TCR beta V segments.

PCR primers comprised 60 Vbeta and 13 Jbeta primers. In the authors' methods: Some 10 million of roughly 81 million unique TCR beta chains were shared, per a later count. This table comes from immunoSEQ multiplex PCR, and its TCRdb copy is limited to in-frame clones, with some not included. The V and J calls and clone size are taken from that table; D and trimming were inferred from the DNA. The sample has about 120,000 clones; around 84% are singletons. With regard to this clone: Its antigen is unidentified.

The sequencing sample was made of PBMCs. This TCR derives from a woman in her thirties in good health and CMV-seropositive.

CDR3 in amino acids: CASSATGQGWTEAFF. CDR3 coding DNA: TGTGCCAGCAGCGCGACGGGACAGGGGTGGACTGAAGCTTTCTTT. The V and J genes are TRBV9 and TRBJ1-1, with 10 bases that match TRBD1. The germline V gene has CDR1 SGDLS and CDR2 YYNGEE. V gave up 3 bases and J gave up 5 bases; unmatched junction bases: 7. The CDR3 is 15 amino acids.